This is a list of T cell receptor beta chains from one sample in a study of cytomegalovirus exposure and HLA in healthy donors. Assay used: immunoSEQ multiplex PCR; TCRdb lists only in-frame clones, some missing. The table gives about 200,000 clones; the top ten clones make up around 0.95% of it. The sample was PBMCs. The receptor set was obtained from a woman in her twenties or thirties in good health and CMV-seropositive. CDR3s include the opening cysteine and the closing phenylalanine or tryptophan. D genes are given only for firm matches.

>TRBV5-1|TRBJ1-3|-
TGCGCCAGCAGCTTGGGGGGCAGCTCTGGAAACACCATATATTTT
CASSLGGSSGNTIYF
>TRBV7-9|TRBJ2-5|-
TGTGCCAGCAGCTCTATAGGGGGTGCCTCGTTGTGGACCCAGTACTTC
CASSSIGGASLWTQYF
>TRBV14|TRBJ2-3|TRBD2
TGTGCCAGCAGCCTAATACTTAGCGGGGGCCGAGGGGATACGCAGTATTTT
CASSLILSGGRGDTQYF
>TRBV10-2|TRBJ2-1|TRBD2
TGCGCCAGCAGTGAGAAAGGGTTCAGCGGGATCAATGAGCAGTTCTTC
CASSEKGFSGINEQFF
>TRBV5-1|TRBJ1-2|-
TGCGCCAGCAGCTTGGCTCCCGACACAAACTATGGCTACACCTTC
CASSLAPDTNYGYTF
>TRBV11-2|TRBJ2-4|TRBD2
TGTGCCAGCAGCTTGGAGCGGGAGGAGGATAACATTCAGTACTTC
CASSLEREEDNIQYF
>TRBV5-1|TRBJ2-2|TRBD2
TGCGCCAGCAGCTCCAGGACTAGCGGGGTTGGCGGGGAGCTGTTTTTT
CASSSRTSGVGGELFF
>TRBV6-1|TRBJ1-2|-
TGTGCCAGCAGTGAATTGACGGGAGGCTACACCTTC
CASSELTGGYTF
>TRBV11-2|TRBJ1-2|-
TGTGCCAGCAGCGATGATCCCAGCTATGGCTACACCTTC
CASSDDPSYGYTF
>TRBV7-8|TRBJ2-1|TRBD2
TGTGCCAGCAGCGTAACCATGTATAGCGGGAGAGAGCTATACAATGAGCAGTTCTTC
CASSVTMYSGRELYNEQFF
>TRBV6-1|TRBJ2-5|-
TGTGCCAGCAGAGAAAAGCCGGGACTCCTTGGGGAGACCCAGTACTTC
CASREKPGLLGETQYF
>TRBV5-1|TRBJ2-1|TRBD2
TGCGCCAGCAGCCATTTTGGGCTAGCGGGAGGAAATGAGCAGTTCTTC
CASSHFGLAGGNEQFF
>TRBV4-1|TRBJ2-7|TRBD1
TGCGCCAGCAGCCGCCTCCGGGACAGCCCCTACGAGCAGTACTTC
CASSRLRDSPYEQYF
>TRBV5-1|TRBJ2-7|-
TGCGCCAGCAGCTCACCACAGGGACACGAGCAGTACTTC
CASSSPQGHEQYF
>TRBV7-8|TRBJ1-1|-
TGTGCCAGCAGCTTAGGGAGTCTGGCTGAAGCTTTCTTT
CASSLGSLAEAFF
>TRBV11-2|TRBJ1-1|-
TGTGCCAGCAGCTTAATTTCTGGGCAAGCTTTCTTT
CASSLISGQAFF
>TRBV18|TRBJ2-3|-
TGTGCCAGCTCACCATCGGCAGGGGTAGATACGCAGTATTTT
CASSPSAGVDTQYF
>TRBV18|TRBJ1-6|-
TGTGCCAGCTCACCACAGGGGGAAAATTCACCCCTCCACTTT
CASSPQGENSPLHF
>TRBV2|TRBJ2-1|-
TGTGCCAGGGAGAATGAGCAGTTCTTC
CARENEQFF
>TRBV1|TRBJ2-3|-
TGCACCAGCAGCCAAGATCTGAGACAGGGCGAGGAAGATACGCAGTATTTT
CTSSQDLRQGEEDTQYF
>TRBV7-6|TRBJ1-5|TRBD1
TGTGCCAGCAGCCCCGGGACAGGAAATAGCAATCAGCCCCAGCATTTT
CASSPGTGNSNQPQHF
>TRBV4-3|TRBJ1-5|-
TGCGCCAGCAGCCAAGGCCTTGGACAAGGGGCCAATCAGCCCCAGCATTTT
CASSQGLGQGANQPQHF
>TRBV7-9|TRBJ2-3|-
TGTGCCAGCAGCGGAGACAGTTCCACAGATACGCAGTATTTT
CASSGDSSTDTQYF
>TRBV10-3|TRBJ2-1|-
TGTGCCATCCATGGAGAGTACAATGAGCAGTTCTTC
CAIHGEYNEQFF
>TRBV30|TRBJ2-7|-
TGTGCCTGGACGACATGGGGGCTAAACGAGCAGTACTTC
CAWTTWGLNEQYF
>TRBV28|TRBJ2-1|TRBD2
TGTGCCAGTTCCCTGGGAGGGGCTGGCTCCTACAATGAGCAGTTCTTC
CASSLGGAGSYNEQFF
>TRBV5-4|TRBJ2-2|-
TGTGCCAGCAGCAGCCGATCCACCACCGGGGAGCTGTTTTTT
CASSSRSTTGELFF
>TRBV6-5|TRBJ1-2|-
TGTGCCAGCAGTTTCGACAAAAACTATGGCTACACCTTC
CASSFDKNYGYTF